Sequencing of this T cell receptor (beta chain) was carried out in a study of early T cells in non-severe SARS-CoV-2 infection (dated by TCRdb to the early 2020s). With regard to the full study: Bulk RNA from unsorted whole blood was used for TCR sequencing, so alpha and beta chains could not be paired.

The protocol used for the library was 5' RACE. TCRdb shows the sequencer as NextSeq 500. To correct for sequencing error and PCR bias, the TCR library protocol tagged individual cDNA molecules with unique molecular identifiers. Both TCR alpha and beta chains were sequenced, and tight co-correlation was observed between alpha and beta sequence abundances in each sample. In the paper's pipeline: Decombinator V4 was used to annotate the V gene, J gene and CDR3 of the TCR sequences. TCRs were defined as expanded if a significant change between any two time points was detected under a Poisson model with p below 0.0001. Abundances of TCRs were expressed as counts per million after normalisation to the total number of TCRs sequenced in each sample. MAIT TCRs were defined by TRAV1-2 paired with TRAJ12, TRAJ20 or TRAJ33, and iNKT TCRs by TRAV10 paired with TRAJ18. VDJdb, accessed on 1 November 2021, was searched for TCRs annotated for CMV, EBV and SARS-CoV-2, and TCRs annotated for more than one antigen were excluded. TCRdb trimmed public reads at Q25 via fastp, called clones via MiXCR and kept in-frame beta chains. Each record represents a unique CDR3 protein, reported with the most common genes and DNA among its rows. For this entry, the V and J calls and clone size follow TCRdb and not the study's own pipeline. In all, the sample holds under 35,000 distinct CDR3 sequences, and roughly 3% of those were seen once. Of the sample, roughly 0.7% is held by the ten largest clones.

What the research found in general, with its limitations: VDJdb matching was skewed toward anti-spike CD8 responses and likely underestimated virus-specific expansions, missing private and CD4 specificities.

This was a case-control study nested in a cohort of healthcare workers in London, UK, who had nasopharyngeal swab PCR tests and blood samples taken every week. Healthcare workers were enrolled in the week of the UK lockdown, from 23 to 31 March 2020, and were followed every week for up to roughly 15 weeks. This clonotype was recorded at least ten times. Its cognate antigen has yet to be identified. Base qualities are missing; no much larger clone stands one base away. The CDR1 and CDR2 encoded by the germline V gene are SGHAT and FQNNGV. Reading from cysteine to phenylalanine, the CDR3 counts 13 amino acids. Only CDR3 DNA is held: 39 bases, read in frame from base 1. V drops 2 bases and J drops 5 bases, leaving 9 bases in between.

The rearranged segments are TRBV11-2 and TRBJ1-2, with no D gene named confidently. Sequencing was performed on whole blood. The receptor's source is an adult who was a healthcare worker with PCR-confirmed SARS-CoV-2 infection or an uninfected control (not recorded which). The base sequence is TGTGCCAGCAGCTTAATCGCCTCATATGGCTACACCTTC. It codes for CASSLIASYGYTF.